This entry describes one T cell receptor (beta chain). Its recognized antigen is unknown. Nothing much larger sits one base from this clone, and base qualities are not available. The source of the sample is a study of blood T cell repertoires in COVID-19 (dated by TCRdb to about 2020). Background for the entire study: The collaborator samples originated in the United States, Italy and Spain and spanned the acute and convalescent phases of COVID-19. The prospective study material was composed of cDNA or gDNA derived from T cells, B-cell-depleted T cells, or PBMCs. Subjects who had been exposed to COVID-19, were actively infected with it, or had recovered from it provided the deeply sampled blood TCRbeta repertoires that made up the dataset. A freely available public database, intended as a resource for researchers studying the immune response to SARS-CoV-2, is where the repertoires were released. Samples were obtained from the ongoing ImmuneRACE study (first 160 participants) and from 1,254 subjects provided by 6 global collaborators. Nearly every sample came with metadata listing a de-identified subject ID, COVID-19 status, age in years and sex. HLA class I and class II types, where available, came from metadata supplied by the sample provider rather than from assay-based typing.

TCRbeta CDR3 regions were amplified from genomic DNA using the immunoSEQ Assay, a bias-controlled multiplex PCR. On the study's bioinformatics: The number of nucleated cells in each sample was estimated from the amplification of reference gene primers within the assay. To quantify the absolute abundance of each unique TCRbeta CDR3 rearrangement, sequence reads were collapsed and filtered. For each sample, productive Simpson clonality was calculated as the square root of Simpson's diversity index over productive rearrangements. TCRdb holds this immuneACCESS table with in-frame rearrangements only. Some clones are missing; in checked studies, unresolved V genes explain under half, and the rest has no known cause. V and J calls plus clone size are reproduced from that table; the DNA served to infer D and trimming. Present in this sample are approximately 450,000 clones, 75% to 90% of which were seen just once. Roughly 1.1% of the sample lies in the top ten.

Broader findings and caveats from the paper: The amount of clinical and demographic metadata varied by source and participant and was provided uncurated.

In the prospective study, participants were roughly 18 to 100 years old, resided in 24 geographic areas of the United States, and were enrolled through a virtual design. In the prospective study, cohorts were assigned on the basis of participant-reported clinical history obtained from a screening survey and a study questionnaire. ImmuneRACE Cohort 3 recovered participants were defined by two consecutive negative NP/OP PCR tests, healthcare professional clearance, or symptom resolution. Mobile phlebotomists in the prospective study collected whole blood, serum and a nasopharyngeal or oropharyngeal swab from every participant. Over an approximately 2-month period, participants in the prospective study had the option of providing additional blood draws and questionnaires. Before DNA extraction, blood samples from the prospective study were shipped at room temperature or frozen. The CDR3, from cysteine to phenylalanine, totals 13 residues. Just the 39-base CDR3 DNA is kept, in frame starting at base 1. Between the V and J ends, shortened by 6 bases and 2 bases respectively, the junction contains 11 bases.

Sequencing was done on a sample of PBMCs or T cells enriched from blood (not recorded which). The chain links TRBV12-3 or TRBV12-4 with TRBJ2-7; TRBD1 is a weak D gene call, 6 bases matching. The receptor was isolated from a man aged 25-45 years who had recovered from COVID-19. CDR3 loop: CASSEGQTYEQYF. The bases read TGTGCCAGCAGCGAAGGACAGACCTACGAGCAGTACTTC.